This TCR beta chain is from a study of blood T cell repertoires in COVID-19. Turning to the study itself: Samples of COVID-19 (acute and convalescent) were obtained from the United States, Italy and Spain.

The study recruited people aged roughly 18 to 95 years across roughly 23 US areas. Clinical histories supplied by participants themselves formed the basis of cohort assignment. The V end was cut by 1 base, the J end by 0 bases, with 13 bases between. The CDR3 sequence is 17 residues long. Germline CDR1 and CDR2: MGHRA and YSYEKL. In the study's own analysis: The authors estimated nucleated cell counts from reference gene primer amplification. Repertoires were generated with immunoSEQ multiplex PCR, while TCRdb's copy carries only in-frame clones and drops some. V, J and clone size derive from that table, while D and trimming were established from the DNA sequence. Of roughly 170,000 clones listed, around 83% were seen once; the top ten hold roughly 4%.

Sequenced material: PBMCs or T cells enriched from blood (not recorded which). This receptor was obtained from a woman in her forties or fifties in a cohort exposed to, infected with or recovered from COVID-19 (not recorded which). The chain recombines TRBV4-1 with TRBJ2-1; D unclear. The CDR3 sequence is CASSQVSFADSYNEQFF. CDR3 sequence (DNA): TGCGCCAGCAGCCAAGTTTCATTTGCGGACTCCTACAATGAGCAGTTCTTC.